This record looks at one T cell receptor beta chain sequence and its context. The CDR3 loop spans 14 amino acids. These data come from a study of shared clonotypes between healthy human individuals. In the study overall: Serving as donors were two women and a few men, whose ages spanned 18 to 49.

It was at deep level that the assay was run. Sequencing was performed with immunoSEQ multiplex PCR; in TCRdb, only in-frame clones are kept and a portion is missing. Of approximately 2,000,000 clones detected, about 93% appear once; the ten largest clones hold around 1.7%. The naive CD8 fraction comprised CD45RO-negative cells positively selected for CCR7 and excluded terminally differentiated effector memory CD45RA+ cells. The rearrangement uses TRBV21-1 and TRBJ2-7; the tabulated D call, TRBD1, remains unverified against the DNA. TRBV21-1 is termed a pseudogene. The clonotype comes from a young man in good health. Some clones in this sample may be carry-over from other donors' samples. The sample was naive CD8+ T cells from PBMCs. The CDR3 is CASVGRQGFDEQYF. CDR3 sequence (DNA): TGTGCCAGCGTGGGTCGTCAGGGGTTCGACGAGCAGTACTTC.